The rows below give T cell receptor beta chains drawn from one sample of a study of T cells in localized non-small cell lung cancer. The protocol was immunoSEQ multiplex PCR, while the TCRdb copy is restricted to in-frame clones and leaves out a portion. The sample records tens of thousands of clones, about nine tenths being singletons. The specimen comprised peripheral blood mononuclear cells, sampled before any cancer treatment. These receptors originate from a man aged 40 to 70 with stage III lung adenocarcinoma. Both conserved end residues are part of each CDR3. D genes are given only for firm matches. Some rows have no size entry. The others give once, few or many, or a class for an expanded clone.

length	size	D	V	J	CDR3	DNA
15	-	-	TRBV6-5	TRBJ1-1	CASSYSGQANTEAFF	TGTGCCAGCAGTTACTCGGGGCAGGCTAACACTGAAGCTTTCTTT
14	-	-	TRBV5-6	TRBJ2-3	CASSLQQGTDTQYF	TGTGCCAGCAGCTTGCAACAGGGCACAGATACGCAGTATTTT
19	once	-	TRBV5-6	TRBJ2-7	CASSLRFGGYPPSSYEQYF	TGTGCCAGCAGCTTGCGATTTGGGGGATACCCCCCGAGCTCCTACGAGCAGTACTTC
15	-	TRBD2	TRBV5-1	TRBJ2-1	CASSFLAGEGNEQFF	TGCGCCAGCAGCTTCTTAGCGGGGGAAGGAAATGAGCAGTTCTTC
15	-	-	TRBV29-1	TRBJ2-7	CSVEVLRGTSYEQYF	TGCAGCGTTGAAGTTCTCCGGGGGACATCCTACGAGCAGTACTTC
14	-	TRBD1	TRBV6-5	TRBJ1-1	CASSPSDRDTEAFF	TGTGCCAGCAGCCCATCTGACAGGGACACTGAAGCTTTCTTT
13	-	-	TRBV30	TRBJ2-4	CAWAGANKNIQYF	TGTGCTTGGGCGGGGGCGAATAAAAACATTCAGTACTTC
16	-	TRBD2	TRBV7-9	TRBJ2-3	CASSSGAGAYTDTQYF	TGTGCCAGCAGCTCTGGAGCGGGGGCTTACACAGATACGCAGTATTTT
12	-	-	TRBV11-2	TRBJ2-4	CASSRPGNIQYF	TGTGCCAGCAGCCGTCCGGGAAACATTCAGTACTTC
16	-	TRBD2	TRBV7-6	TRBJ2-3	CASSGASGGSTDTQYF	TGTGCCAGCAGCGGGGCTAGCGGGGGCAGCACAGATACGCAGTATTTT
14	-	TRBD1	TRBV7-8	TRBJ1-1	CASSGRQGRTEAFF	TGTGCCAGCAGCGGCCGACAGGGGAGGACTGAAGCTTTCTTT
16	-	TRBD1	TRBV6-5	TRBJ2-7	CASSYSRQGPPYEQYF	TGTGCCAGCAGTTACAGTCGACAGGGGCCCCCCTACGAGCAGTACTTC
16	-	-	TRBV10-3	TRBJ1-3	CAISTGIRASGNTIYF	TGTGCCATCAGCACAGGGATCCGCGCCTCTGGAAACACCATATATTTT
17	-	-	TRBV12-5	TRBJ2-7	CASGLIPLGALTYEQYF	TGTGCTAGTGGTTTGATCCCGTTGGGTGCCCTCACCTACGAGCAGTACTTC
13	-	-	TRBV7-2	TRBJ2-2	CASSPFNPGELFF	TGTGCCAGCAGCCCCTTCAATCCCGGGGAGCTGTTTTTT
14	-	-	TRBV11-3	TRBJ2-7	CASSLEGSTYEQYF	TGTGCCAGCAGCTTAGAGGGATCAACCTACGAGCAGTACTTC
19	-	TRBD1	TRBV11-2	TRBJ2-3	CASSLSPPRRTGRTDTQYF	TGTGCCAGCAGCTTATCTCCTCCTAGGCGGACAGGGAGAACAGATACGCAGTATTTT
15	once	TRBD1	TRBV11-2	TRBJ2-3	CASESGTGVADTQYF	TGTGCCAGTGAATCTGGGACAGGGGTCGCAGATACGCAGTATTTT
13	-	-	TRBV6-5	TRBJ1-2	CASSYEQRYGYTF	TGTGCCAGCAGTTACGAACAGAGATATGGCTACACCTTC
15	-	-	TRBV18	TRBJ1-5	CASLPGEHSNQPQHF	TGTGCCAGCCTCCCCGGGGAACATAGCAATCAGCCCCAGCATTTT
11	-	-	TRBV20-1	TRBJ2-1	CSAAPVGGWVF	TGCAGTGCTGCCCCGGTGGGGGGCTGGGTCTTC
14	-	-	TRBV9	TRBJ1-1	CASSVNLGYTEAFF	TGTGCCAGCAGCGTAAATTTAGGGTACACTGAAGCTTTCTTT